This T cell receptor beta chain appears in the sequencing data of a study of B cell selection in AIRE deficiency. Clones were read by immunoSEQ multiplex PCR, and TCRdb kept only the in-frame ones, dropping some. The table includes roughly 25,000 clones, nearly 98% detected once. Conventional CD4 T cells were sorted as CD4+CD127+ cells. CDR3 size: 18 residues. The germline V and J ends were trimmed by 5 bases and 0 bases, with 20 bases remaining between them. Germline lookup yields CDR1 SGHTA and CDR2 FQGNSA. This receptor was taken from a human donor with AIRE deficiency. Sequencing used conventional CD4+ T cells sorted from PBMCs. The rearrangement uses TRBV7-2 and TRBJ1-3; maybe TRBD1 (5 bases). CDR3 sequence reads: CASSLWAGTASSGNTIYF. CDR3 DNA: TGTGCCAGCAGCCTATGGGCAGGGACGGCAAGCTCTGGAAACACCATATATTTT.